This TCR beta chain originates from a study of OX40 agonist ivuxolimab in advanced cancers. Measured with immunoSEQ multiplex PCR; TCRdb has only the in-frame clones, and not every one. Of some 65,000 clones in the sample, roughly 87% were seen once. Unmatched junction bases numbered 5, after V lost 7 bases and J lost 0 bases. CDR1 and CDR2 (germline): SGHRS, YFSETQ. This CDR3 is 15 amino acids long. Notes on the study in general: Averaging showed that CD8+ T cells had more expanded clones than CD4+ did.

This clone was detected only once. The target antigen is unknown. This sequence originates from an adult with an advanced solid tumor such as melanoma, head and neck, liver or kidney cancer. Sequenced material: CD4+ or CD8+ T cells sorted from blood, taken in a trial of the OX40 agonist ivuxolimab. The chain couples TRBV5-1 to TRBJ2-1; TRBD1 matches at 9 bases. CDR3 protein: CASAGQGSSYNEQFF. CDR3 coding DNA: TGCGCCAGCGCGGGACAGGGTAGCTCCTACAATGAGCAGTTCTTC.